Listed below are T cell receptor beta chains from one sample, sequenced in a study of human thymus T cells. Sequencing was performed with immunoSEQ multiplex PCR; in TCRdb, only in-frame clones are kept and a portion is missing. The repertoire holds fewer than 85,000 clones, roughly 95% seen once, with under 0.04% in the top ten. The source material was thymus tissue. These receptors were taken from a girl less than two years old with a congenital heart defect but otherwise immunologically healthy. Each CDR3 is given with its conserved first and last residue.

V gene	J gene	CDR3 protein
TRBV9	TRBJ2-2	CASNQGGTSGRAAGELFF
TRBV7-9	TRBJ1-2	CASSHPRDRVSYGYTF
TRBV6-1	TRBJ2-7	CASSEGPGRGEQYF
TRBV27	TRBJ2-1	CASRSSRGEQFF
TRBV19	TRBJ2-5	CASSIWPVGVGETQYF
TRBV7-2	TRBJ1-4	CASSTAPGGNEKLFF
TRBV5-3	TRBJ2-5	CARSLTSGSPYQETQYF
TRBV4-1	TRBJ2-2	CASSRSSVTGELFF
TRBV29-1	TRBJ2-1	CSVEGGNNEQFF
TRBV19	TRBJ1-2	CASSTTGTNYGYTF
TRBV27	TRBJ1-1	CASSLTTGTMEAFF
TRBV7-2	TRBJ2-3	CASSLDGGFADTQYF
TRBV5-6	TRBJ2-7	CASSTAGYSYEQYF
TRBV11-2	TRBJ2-1	CASSSNEQFF
TRBV6-4	TRBJ2-7	CASSPIAGGPDEQYF
TRBV29-1	TRBJ2-5	CSVRTGQETQYF
TRBV19	TRBJ1-3	CASRGQGSSGNTIYF